The 25 T cell receptor beta chains in this list originate from one sample, sequenced in a study of T cells in Graves' hyperthyroidism and ophthalmopathy. Amplified TCR beta CDR3 regions derived from RNA transcripts. Initially, a first-round RT-PCR of the TCR CDR3 employed the HTBI primer set. TCRdb recomputed calls from the multiplex PCR reads with MiXCR, one row per CDR3 protein. The sample includes 650,000 to 750,000 distinct CDR3 sequences, approximately 14% of them seen just once. The sample taken for sequencing was blood. Source of these receptors: a woman between 18 and 29 years old with Graves' hyperthyroidism.

This clonotype was counted ten times or more. The chain couples TRBV20-1 to TRBJ2-7; maybe TRBD1 (5 bases). Germline-derived CDR1 and CDR2 are DFQATT and SNEGSKA (reference sequence). V shed 0 bases and J shed 3 bases, with 9 bases lying between them. The CDR3 covers 13 residues. The CDR3 DNA is TGCAGTGCTAGAGATGGGCAGGGCTACGAGCAGTACTTC. It encodes CSARDGQGYEQYF.

This clonotype was detected ten times or more. This chain links TRBV7-6 with TRBJ2-1, with TRBD2 matching 11 bases. From germline, CDR1 is SGHVS and CDR2 FNYEAQ. The CDR3 runs to 16 residues. The V segment lost 0 bases and the J segment 3 bases; nucleotides outside the gene matches: 1. Here the CDR3 DNA reads TGTGCCAGCAGCTTAGCCCTAGCGGGAGGCTACAATGAGCAGTTCTTC. Translated: CASSLALAGGYNEQFF.

There are a few counts of this clonotype. In DNA form, the CDR3 reads TGTGCCAGTAGTAGGCCACCAGGGACAGGGGGAGAGACCCAGTACTTC. Protein product: CASSRPPGTGGETQYF. The chain uses TRBV19 and TRBJ2-5; 11 positions agree with TRBD1. Germline assignment: CDR1 LNHDA and CDR2 SQIVND (reference sequence). The ends lost 4 bases at V and 4 bases at J; junction bases unmatched: 8. The CDR3 runs 16 residues.

As to this clonotype: Relative to the germline gene, one junction end is altered; a read error may explain this. The chain recombines TRBV27 with TRBJ1-3; D might be TRBD1 (5 bases). Germline CDR1 and CDR2: MNHEY and SMNVEV (reference sequence). The CDR3 length is 13 residues. The CDR3 nucleotides are TGTGCCAGCAGTTGGGGCCCTGGAAACGCCATATATTTT. This sequence encodes CASSWGPGNAIYF.

This clonotype was counted only a few times. This chain connects TRBV10-3 to TRBJ1-2; D might be TRBD1 (6 bases). V was shortened by 6 bases and J by 1 base, with 12 bases between the two germline ends. This CDR3 is built from 14 residues. Germline CDR1 and CDR2: ENHRY and SYGVKD. CDR3 sequence: CAIRREGHNYGYTF. CDR3 nucleotides: TGTGCCATCAGGAGGGAGGGACATAACTATGGCTACACCTTC.

In its sample, this clonotype was seen many times. This chain connects TRBV5-8 to TRBJ1-1; D unresolved. The CDR3 has 13 residues. V was clipped by 4 bases and J by 8 bases, with 15 bases between them. The germline V gene has CDR1 SGHTS and CDR2 YDEGEE. The CDR3 loop is CASSPWGRLEAFF. In nucleotides, the CDR3 is TGTGCCAGCAGCCCATGGGGTAGGCTCGAAGCTTTCTTT.

The sample holds many counts of this clonotype. The chain links TRBV6-1 to TRBJ2-3; D could derive from TRBD1 or TRBD2 (5 bases each). Trimming took off 8 bases at V and 3 bases at J, with 12 bases between the two ends. In germline, CDR1 is MNHNS, CDR2 SASEGT. The length of the CDR3 is 13 residues. CDR3 amino acids: CASGRDETDTQYF. The CDR3 DNA is TGTGCCAGCGGTCGGGACGAAACAGATACGCAGTATTTT.

This clonotype was seen ten or more times. This chain connects TRBV30 to TRBJ1-1; a weak D match, TRBD1 (6 bases). V lost 2 bases to trimming and J lost 1 base, with 14 bases between them. In germline, CDR1 is GTSNPN, CDR2 SVGIG (reference sequence). CDR3 length: 15 residues. CDR3 DNA sequence: TGTGCCTGGAGTACTCCGAGGACAGAGAACACTGAAGCTTTCTTT. As protein: CAWSTPRTENTEAFF. Using reference TRBV30 and TRBJ1-1 for the parts outside the CDR3, the full variable domain is SQTIHQWPATLVQPVGSPLSLECTVEGTSNPNLYWYRQAAGRGLQLLFYSVGIGQISSEVPQNLSASRPQDRQFILSSKKLLLSDSGFYLCAWSTPRTENTEAFFGQGTRLTVV.

This clonotype was found a few times. This chain uses TRBV18 with TRBJ1-2; no clear D. Trimming removed 0 bases from V and 3 bases from J, with 11 bases in between. From germline, CDR1 is KGHSH and CDR2 LQKENI. CDR3 length equals 15 residues. The CDR3 region is CASSPPNALDYGYTF. In nucleotides, the CDR3 is TGTGCCAGCTCACCACCTAACGCCCTAGACTATGGCTACACCTTC.

This rearrangement joins TRBV6-5 to TRBJ2-7; possibly TRBD2 for D (5 bases). The V gene lost 0 bases and the J gene lost 0 bases, with 9 bases spanning the gap. The CDR3 is made up of 15 amino acids. Germline V gene sequence: CDR1 MNHEY, CDR2 SVGAGI. The CDR3 reads CASSYSEVASYEQYF. In DNA form, the CDR3 reads TGTGCCAGCAGTTACTCGGAGGTAGCCTCCTACGAGCAGTACTTC.

About this clonotype: This likely comes from a read error, as the CDR3 has no conserved phenylalanine or tryptophan at its end. The J gene is TRBJ1-1, the V gene TRBV6-1, with D possibly matching TRBD1 (6 bases). Per germline, CDR1 MNHNS and CDR2 SASEGT. With 6 bases removed from V and 0 bases from J, the gap between germline ends came to 8 bases. The CDR3 is 13 residues long. CDR3 in DNA: TGTGCCAGCAGGCCAGGGGTGAACACTGAAGCTTTCCTT. Its translation is CASRPGVNTEAFL.

Many counts were recorded for this clonotype. J is TRBJ1-5 and V is TRBV3-1, with a tentative D call TRBD1 (5 bases). V was pared by 5 bases and J by 7 bases, with 15 bases between. Germline loops: CDR1 LGHDT, CDR2 YNNKEL (reference sequence). The CDR3 loop spans 14 amino acids. CDR3 DNA sequence: TGTGCCAGCAGCGCTTCGGGGGACGGGCAGCCCCAGCATTTT. Translation: CASSASGDGQPQHF.

Ten or more counts support this clonotype. The chain uses TRBV28 and TRBJ2-2; no firm D call. V gave up 7 bases and J gave up 4 bases, with 28 bases separating them. Per the germline V gene, CDR1 is MDHEN and CDR2 is SYDVKM. This CDR3 has 19 residues. CDR3 residues: CASTSSRAPQYHFTGELFF. The CDR3 DNA reads TGTGCCAGCACCTCCTCCCGGGCACCCCAGTACCATTTCACCGGGGAGCTGTTTTTT.

With regard to this clonotype: A much larger clonotype is one base distant, so this may be a read error. The chain uses TRBV11-2 and TRBJ2-3; 9 bases are a match to TRBD1. The junction had 7 bases not matched to a gene; V was cut back by 3 bases and J by 3 bases. This CDR3 is 16 amino acids long. The germline V gene encodes CDR1 SGHAT and CDR2 FQNNGV. The CDR3 loop is CASSLTGQGRTDTQYF. CDR3 nucleotides: TGTGCCAGCAGCTTGACAGGACAGGGGCGGACAGATACGCAGTATTTT.

The chain links TRBV24-1 to TRBJ2-1; D might be TRBD2 (6 bases). The end of the DNA is better explained by TRBJ2-7, so the J call may be wrong. The CDR3 is 15 amino acids. Germline V gene data show CDR1 as KGHDR and CDR2 as SFDVKD. This CDR3 is CATSVAASTYNEQYF. As DNA, the CDR3 is TGTGCCACCAGTGTAGCGGCCTCCACCTACAATGAGCAGTACTTC.

This clonotype has just a few counts. The J gene is TRBJ1-1, the V gene TRBV19; D is unresolved. The CDR3 spans 12 residues. The germline gives CDR1 LNHDA, CDR2 SQIVND (reference sequence). The V end lost 3 bases, the J end lost 0 bases, and 2 bases lay between the germline ends. In DNA, the CDR3 is TGTGCCAGTAGTATGTTGAACACTGAAGCTTTCTTT. Its translation is CASSMLNTEAFF.

V is TRBV30 and J is TRBJ2-7, with 11 bases matching TRBD1. This CDR3 contains 15 residues. Trimming removed 2 bases from V and 3 bases from J; junction bases left unmatched: 6. CDR1 is GTSNPN and CDR2 is SVGIG in the germline V gene (reference sequence). The CDR3 bases are TGTGCCTGGAGTTCCCCCGGGACAGGGGGCTACGAGCAGTACTTC. Residues: CAWSSPGTGGYEQYF.

V usage is TRBV9 and J usage is TRBJ2-1; 9 bases line up with TRBD2. CDR3 length equals 14 residues. Trimming took 3 bases from V and 5 from J; bases not matched to a gene: 3. Germline V lookup: CDR1 SGDLS, CDR2 YYNGEE. CDR3 loop: CASSEVAGDNEQFF. CDR3 coding DNA: TGTGCCAGCAGCGAGGTAGCGGGAGACAATGAGCAGTTCTTC.

V usage is TRBV7-3 and J usage is TRBJ2-3, with 13 nucleotides matching TRBD2. The CDR3 extends over 16 amino acids. The ends lost 5 bases at V and 7 bases at J; junction bases unmatched: 9. Germline V gene data show CDR1 as SGHTA and CDR2 as FQGTGA. The CDR3 loop reads CASSVTSGRGLHTQYF. The CDR3 DNA reads TGTGCCAGCAGCGTCACTAGCGGGAGGGGCCTACATACGCAGTATTTT.

This clonotype was seen many times. The V and J genes are TRBV27 and TRBJ1-1, with D unresolved. The CDR3 spans 14 residues. CDR1 and CDR2 from the germline V gene are MNHEY and SMNVEV (reference sequence). With 6 bases removed from V and 1 base from J, the gap between germline ends came to 12 bases. CDR3 sequence (DNA): TGTGCCAGCAGCCCGAGTGTTAAGAACACTGAAGCTTTCTTT. Translating gives CASSPSVKNTEAFF.

Turning to this clonotype: This could be a read error, since a much larger clone is one nucleotide away. V usage is TRBV20-1 and J usage is TRBJ1-6; 12 bases are shared with TRBD1. There are 14 residues in the CDR3. Germline CDR1 DFQATT, CDR2 SNEGSKA (reference sequence). The CDR3 region is CSARPGTGGSLLHF. In nucleotides, the CDR3 is TGCAGTGCTAGACCCGGGACAGGGGGCTCACTCCTCCACTTT.

J is TRBJ2-7 and V is TRBV5-1, with D perhaps TRBD1 or TRBD2 (5 bases each). The CDR3 runs 14 residues. The V gene lost 4 bases and the J gene lost 9 bases, with 20 bases spanning the gap. Germline CDR1 SGHRS, CDR2 YFSETQ. CDR3 bases: TGCGCCAGCAGCCCCCCCGGGGCGGTTTCTTTGCAGTACTTC. Translation: CASSPPGAVSLQYF. Filled out from reference TRBV5-1 and TRBJ2-7, the complete variable domain reads KAGVTQTPRYLIKTRGQQVTLSCSPISGHRSVSWYQQTPGQGLQFLFEYFSETQRNKGNFPGRFSGRQFSNSRSEMNVSTLELGDSALYLCASSPPGAVSLQYFGPGTRLTVT.

CDR3 bases: TGTGCCAGCGAAGGAACTAGCGGGATGTCCACAGATACGCAGTATTTT. It yields the protein CASEGTSGMSTDTQYF. The chain joins TRBV19 to TRBJ2-3, with 10 bases matching TRBD2. V lost 9 bases and J lost 2; bases outside the gene matches: 11. From germline, CDR1 is LNHDA and CDR2 SQIVND (reference sequence). There are 16 residues in the CDR3. Supplemented by reference TRBV19 and TRBJ2-3, the full variable domain reads DGGITQSPKYLFRKEGQNVTLSCEQNLNHDAMYWYRQDPGQGLRLIYYSQIVNDFQKGDIAEGYSVSREKKESFPLTVTSAQKNPTAFYLCASEGTSGMSTDTQYFGPGTRLTVL.

This clonotype came up many times. The J gene is TRBJ2-1, the V gene TRBV2; D is possibly TRBD1 or TRBD2 (7 bases each). The germline V and J ends were trimmed by 7 bases and 8 bases, with 18 bases remaining between them. Germline CDR1 SNHLY, CDR2 FYNNEI. This CDR3 region has 14 residues. The CDR3 coding sequence is TGTGCCAGCACTGTGTGGGAGGGGGCCCATGAGCAGTTCTTC. Amino acid sequence: CASTVWEGAHEQFF.

The table lists this clonotype with a few counts. V usage is TRBV6-5 and J usage is TRBJ2-5, with 10 bases matching TRBD1. This CDR3 has 15 amino acids. The germline CDR1 and CDR2 sequences are MNHEY and SVGAGI. After removal of 2 bases from V and 5 bases from J, the junction contained 5 bases not matched to a gene. CDR3 DNA sequence: TGTGCCAGCAGTTACGGGACAGGGGATTGGGAGACCCAGTACTTC. Protein: CASSYGTGDWETQYF.